Listed here is a single TCR beta chain. Antigen unknown. Per the germline V gene, CDR1 is MDHEN and CDR2 is SYDVKM. The CDR3 contains 19 residues. The V gene end was trimmed by 4 bases and the J gene end by 0 bases; junction bases not matched to a gene: 11. Quantitative 5'-RACE with molecular barcodes was used to make the TCR beta libraries. One entry per CDR3 protein results from TCRdb running MiXCR on the 5' RACE reads. The top ten hold 9.1% of the sample, which has 250,000 to 400,000 distinct CDR3 sequences, 11% seen once. The sample belongs to a study of CD8 T cells in ankylosing spondylitis. The study, taken as a whole, reports: Prior literature has documented some motif variants in synovial fluid and blood from reactive arthritis. Characteristic, it appeared, of ankylosing spondylitis blood was a TCR beta motif of eight or nine highly homologous variants. The clones that were linked to disease were reported to be significantly enriched in matched synovial fluid samples from ankylosing spondylitis patients.

Sequences were obtained from blood, either unsorted or a sorted T cell fraction (not recorded which). The receptor's source is a female donor with ankylosing spondylitis or in good health (not recorded which). The V gene is TRBV28, the J gene TRBJ2-6; 8 bases are a match to TRBD1. The DNA for the CDR3 is TGTGCCAGCAGTTACCTGGACAGGGCCCTTATCTCTGGGGCCAACGTCCTGACTTTC. The encoded protein is CASSYLDRALISGANVLTF.